These 27 T cell receptor beta chains originate from one sample sequenced in a study of shared T cell receptors in the human thymus. Using immunoSEQ multiplex PCR, the repertoire was profiled, and TCRdb retains in-frame clones only, with some absent. The profile shows about 660,000 clones, around 87% of them singletons. The data were also submitted as part of a second study, on human thymus T cells.

Sequencing used thymocytes. These receptors all come from a boy younger than two with a congenital heart defect.

The CDR3, as DNA: TGTGCTAGTGGTTTGACCCCGTCGACAGACGAACCGACAGGCAGGGATGGCTACACCTTC. Residues: CASGLTPSTDEPTGRDGYTF. J is TRBJ1-2 and V is TRBV12-5; a possible D gene is TRBD1 (6 bases). CDR3 length: 20 residues. V shed 2 bases and J shed 6 bases, with 31 bases lying between them. The germline V gene encodes CDR1 LGHNT and CDR2 FRNRAP.

V gene TRBV5-4 combines with J gene TRBJ1-6; 8 bases agree with TRBD1. Germline CDR1 SGHNT, CDR2 YYREEE (reference sequence). J gave up 10 bases and V 4 bases, and 10 bases lay outside the gene matches. The CDR3 contains 15 residues. DNA for the CDR3: TGTGCCAGCAGCCCGGAGACAGGGGCTGGCTCACCCCTCCACTTT. It specifies CASSPETGAGSPLHF.

J is TRBJ2-1 and V is TRBV27; 7 nucleotides match TRBD1. Germline V CDR1 and CDR2: MNHEY, SMNVEV (reference sequence). V trimming: 8 bases; J trimming: 6 bases; junction bases outside the gene matches: 1. The CDR3 runs to 11 residues. CDR3 amino acids: CASAGGNEQFF. CDR3 sequence (DNA): TGTGCCAGCGCAGGGGGCAATGAGCAGTTCTTC.

V and J are TRBV18 and TRBJ1-2; 8 nucleotides align to TRBD1. Looked up from germline, CDR1 is KGHSH and CDR2 is LQKENI. The J segment lost 8 bases and the V segment lost 3 bases, leaving 11 bases of the junction unmatched. The CDR3 runs 15 residues. For the CDR3, the DNA is TGTGCCAGCTCACCTCTTTCTGACAGGGGAGACGGCTACACCTTC. Amino acid sequence: CASSPLSDRGDGYTF.

The chain carries TRBV28 and TRBJ2-7; D remains ambiguous. CDR3 length: 11 residues. With 3 bases removed from V and 6 bases from J, the gap between germline ends came to 6 bases. Germline lookup yields CDR1 MDHEN and CDR2 SYDVKM. CDR3: CASSFLREQYF. CDR3 coding DNA: TGTGCCAGCAGTTTTCTCCGCGAGCAGTACTTC.

The chain couples TRBV5-8 to TRBJ2-7; the D gene is possibly TRBD1 (5 bases). The V gene lost 1 base and the J gene lost 4 bases, with 6 bases spanning the gap. CDR1 and CDR2 (germline): SGHTS, YDEGEE. The CDR3 has 12 residues. The CDR3 sequence: CASSLRGYEQYF. For the CDR3, the DNA is TGTGCCAGCAGCTTGAGGGGATACGAGCAGTACTTC.

V gene TRBV19 combines with J gene TRBJ2-4; TRBD2 is a possible D gene (5 bases). Germline V gene lookup returns CDR1 LNHDA and CDR2 SQIVND (reference sequence). The CDR3 contains 13 residues. V shed 9 bases and J shed 6 bases, with 15 bases lying between them. CDR3 residues: CASDYSHRNIQYF. CDR3 DNA: TGTGCCAGCGACTACTCCCATCGAAACATTCAGTACTTC. Using reference TRBV19 and TRBJ2-4 for the parts outside the CDR3, the full variable domain is DGGITQSPKYLFRKEGQNVTLSCEQNLNHDAMYWYRQDPGQGLRLIYYSQIVNDFQKGDIAEGYSVSREKKESFPLTVTSAQKNPTAFYLCASDYSHRNIQYFGAGTRLSVL.

V usage is TRBV5-1 and J usage is TRBJ2-7, with TRBD1 identical over 7 bases. J gave up 2 bases and V 3 bases, and 8 bases lay outside the gene matches. Germline V gene data show CDR1 as SGHRS and CDR2 as YFSETQ. This CDR3 spans 15 amino acids. CDR3 nucleotides: TGCGCCAGCAGCTCGGGGACAGCTTTTACCTACGAGCAGTACTTC. This translates into CASSSGTAFTYEQYF.

Only one count was recorded for this clone. The CDR3, as DNA: TGTGCCAGCAGTCCCAGGACCGGCGGGGGCTACACCTTC. This translates into CASSPRTGGGYTF. The chain recombines TRBV6-4 with TRBJ1-2, with D unresolved. V was shortened by 5 bases and J by 8 bases, with 15 bases between the two germline ends. The germline CDR1 and CDR2 sequences are MRHNA and SNTAGT. The CDR3 totals 13 residues.

The chain joins TRBV28 to TRBJ2-7, with D possibly matching TRBD1 (9 bases). Trimming removed 5 bases from V and 5 bases from J, with 43 bases in between. This CDR3 region has 23 residues. CDR1 is MDHEN and CDR2 is SYDVKM in the germline V gene. CDR3 coding DNA: TGTGCCAGCAGTCCCCCATCCGGGACAGGGTATAGTACTAGCGGCCCCCCGTGCGACGAGCAGTACTTC. Residues: CASSPPSGTGYSTSGPPCDEQYF.

This chain uses TRBV5-4 with TRBJ2-1; a weak D match, TRBD1 (5 bases). The germline V and J ends were trimmed by 1 base and 0 bases, with 20 bases remaining between them. Per the germline V gene, CDR1 is SGHNT and CDR2 is YYREEE (reference sequence). The CDR3 covers 19 residues. CDR3 sequence: CASSLKWPRESSSYNEQFF. The CDR3 DNA is TGTGCCAGCAGCTTGAAGTGGCCCAGGGAAAGTAGCTCCTACAATGAGCAGTTCTTC. Full variable domain (remainder filled in from reference TRBV5-4 and TRBJ2-1): ETGVTQSPTHLIKTRGQQVTLRCSSQSGHNTVSWYQQALGQGPQFIFQYYREEENGRGNFPPRFSGLQFPNYSSELNVNALELDDSALYLCASSLKWPRESSSYNEQFFGPGTRLTVL.

This rearrangement joins TRBV11-3 to TRBJ2-2; 7 bases are a match to TRBD2. Germline V gene data show CDR1 as SGHNT and CDR2 as YENEEA. This CDR3 is built from 13 residues. V gave up 5 bases and J gave up 7 bases; unmatched junction bases: 4. This chain's CDR3 is CASSLGTIGELFF. The CDR3 coding sequence is TGTGCCAGCAGCCTAGGGACTATCGGGGAGCTGTTTTTT.

The rearrangement links TRBV28 to TRBJ1-4; TRBD1 matches at 8 bases. The CDR3 extends over 16 amino acids. Germline CDR1 reads MDHEN; CDR2 reads SYDVKM. V trimming: 5 bases; J trimming: 8 bases; junction bases outside the gene matches: 13. The CDR3 reads CASSKEGPGQVEKLFF. The CDR3 DNA reads as TGTGCCAGCAGTAAGGAGGGGCCGGGACAGGTCGAAAAACTGTTTTTT.

V usage is TRBV28 and J usage is TRBJ2-7, with 7 bases lining up with TRBD1. With V trimmed by 7 bases and J by 3 bases, 6 bases remained unmatched. The CDR3 consists of 13 residues. CDR1 and CDR2 from the germline V gene are MDHEN and SYDVKM. CDR3 bases: TGTGCCAGCAACCCGGGACAGAACTACGAGCAGTACTTC. It is translated as CASNPGQNYEQYF.

The chain has TRBV14 and TRBJ2-3; D might be TRBD2 (6 bases). Germline V gene sequence: CDR1 SGHDN, CDR2 FVKESK. The V gene lost 4 bases and the J gene lost 4 bases, with 15 bases spanning the gap. There are 15 residues in the CDR3. The CDR3 nucleotides are TGTGCCAGCAGCCGGAGGGTCGGGGCCCCAGATACGCAGTATTTT. It yields the protein CASSRRVGAPDTQYF.

CDR3 DNA: TGTGCCAGTAGTATCGTGGCAGTTCCTTTCAATCAGCCCCAGCATTTT. Protein product: CASSIVAVPFNQPQHF. This chain uses TRBV19 with TRBJ1-5; D is ambiguous. Trimming shortened V by 3 bases and J by 3 bases, and 15 bases separated the two germline ends. Germline V lookup: CDR1 LNHDA, CDR2 SQIVND (reference sequence). The CDR3 is 16 residues long.

V and J are TRBV4-3 and TRBJ2-1, with a tentative D call TRBD2 (6 bases). Trimming took off 1 base at V and 6 bases at J, with 25 bases between the two ends. This CDR3 contains 19 residues. Germline loops: CDR1 LGHNA, CDR2 YSLEER. Here the CDR3 reads CASSQVKPRRDSKGNEQFF. As DNA, the CDR3 is TGCGCCAGCAGCCAAGTCAAACCCCGCCGGGACTCCAAGGGCAATGAGCAGTTCTTC.

The chain carries TRBV4-3 and TRBJ1-6, with a tentative D call TRBD1 (5 bases). V was cut by 0 bases and J by 10 bases, with 10 bases left in between. This CDR3 is built from 14 residues. Germline CDR1 reads LGHNA; CDR2 reads YSLEER. The CDR3 region is CASSQDRVKSPLHF. In DNA, the CDR3 is TGCGCCAGCAGCCAAGACAGGGTCAAGTCACCCCTCCACTTT.

This clone has more than one count but fewer than ten. This chain's CDR3 is CASSFLGSGGTYNEQFF. In DNA, the CDR3 is TGTGCCAGCAGTTTTTTAGGGAGCGGGGGGACGTACAATGAGCAGTTCTTC. V usage is TRBV28 and J usage is TRBJ2-1; 9 nucleotides line up with TRBD2. CDR3 length equals 17 residues. Germline CDR1 MDHEN, CDR2 SYDVKM. With 3 bases clipped from V and 4 bases from J, the junction kept 10 bases outside the gene matches.

The chain joins TRBV6-4 to TRBJ1-3; the D is unclear. The V end lost 2 bases, the J end lost 1 base, and 12 bases lay between the germline ends. Germline V CDR1 and CDR2: MRHNA, SNTAGT. This CDR3 comprises 16 residues. The CDR3 protein is CASSDLERESGNTIYF. The CDR3 DNA is TGTGCCAGCAGTGACCTAGAGAGGGAATCTGGAAACACCATATATTTT.

This rearrangement joins TRBV6-4 to TRBJ2-2; D is ambiguous. Germline CDR1 MRHNA, CDR2 SNTAGT. Deletions cut 4 bases from V and 1 base from J, with 13 bases between. CDR3 size: 16 residues. Here the CDR3 DNA reads TGTGCCAGCAGTGGGTGGCGGCGGAGGAACACCGGGGAGCTGTTTTTT. Protein: CASSGWRRRNTGELFF.

The chain is built from TRBV27 and TRBJ2-7; 8 nucleotides match TRBD1. Germline values: CDR1 MNHEY, CDR2 SMNVEV (reference sequence). V shed 3 bases, J shed 6 bases, and the junction held 13 bases outside the gene matches. This CDR3 has 16 amino acids. The CDR3 region has the DNA TGTGCCAGCAGTTTCTCTGGACAGGGCGGTTTACTCGAGCAGTACTTC. Its translation is CASSFSGQGGLLEQYF.

This chain connects TRBV10-2 to TRBJ1-2, with 7 positions matching TRBD1. J lost 6 bases, V lost 8 bases, and 15 bases had no gene match. CDR3 length: 15 residues. Per germline, CDR1 WSHSY and CDR2 SAAADI. The CDR3 loop reads CASHPPGQSSDGYTF. CDR3 DNA: TGCGCCAGCCACCCCCCGGGACAGTCTTCTGATGGCTACACCTTC.

This chain joins TRBV6-4 and TRBJ2-3, with 8 bases lining up with TRBD2. V gave up 6 bases and J gave up 2 bases; unmatched junction bases: 10. The CDR3 contains 16 residues. Germline-derived CDR1 and CDR2 are MRHNA and SNTAGT. As DNA, the CDR3 is TGTGCCAGCAGCCCAACCTTGCGGGGGGACACAGATACGCAGTATTTT. Protein product: CASSPTLRGDTDTQYF.

This chain links TRBV27 with TRBJ2-7, with D perhaps TRBD1 (5 bases). This CDR3 contains 15 residues. The V gene's germline CDR1 is MNHEY and CDR2 SMNVEV (reference sequence). V gave up 2 bases and J gave up 2 bases, with 13 bases separating them. The chain's CDR3 is CASSLVADITYEQYF. The CDR3 coding sequence is TGTGCCAGCAGTTTAGTGGCGGACATTACCTACGAGCAGTACTTC.

The chain employs TRBV18 and TRBJ2-1; D gene uncertain. The CDR3 has 12 amino acids. Trimming cost V 5 bases and J 4 bases, with 6 bases left between them. Germline values: CDR1 KGHSH, CDR2 LQKENI. CDR3 in DNA: TGTGCCAGCTCATCCCAGTACAATGAGCAGTTCTTC. Translating it yields CASSSQYNEQFF.

The chain couples TRBV6-6 to TRBJ1-2; TRBD1 aligns across 7 bases. Losses at the gene ends were 2 bases for V and 3 bases for J; bases not matched to a gene: 6. The CDR3 consists of 15 residues. Germline V gene lookup returns CDR1 MNHNY and CDR2 SVGAGI (reference sequence). CDR3 protein: CASSYGRQGDYGYTF. For the CDR3, the DNA is TGTGCCAGCAGTTACGGCCGACAGGGCGACTATGGCTACACCTTC.